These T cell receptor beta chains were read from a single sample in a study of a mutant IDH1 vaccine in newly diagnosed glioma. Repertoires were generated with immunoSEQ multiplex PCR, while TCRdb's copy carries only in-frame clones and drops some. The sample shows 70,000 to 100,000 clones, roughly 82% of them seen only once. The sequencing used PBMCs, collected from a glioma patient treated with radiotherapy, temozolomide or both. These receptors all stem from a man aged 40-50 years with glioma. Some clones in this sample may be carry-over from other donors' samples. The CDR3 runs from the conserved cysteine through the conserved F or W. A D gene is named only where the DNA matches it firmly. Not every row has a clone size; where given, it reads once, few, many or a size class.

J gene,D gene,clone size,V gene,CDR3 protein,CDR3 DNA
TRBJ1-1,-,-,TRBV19,CASRQGMGTEAFF,TGTGCCAGTAGACAGGGAATGGGCACTGAAGCTTTCTTT
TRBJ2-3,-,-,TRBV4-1,CASSETGGGTDTQYF,TGCGCCAGCAGCGAGACGGGGGGCGGGACAGATACGCAGTATTTT
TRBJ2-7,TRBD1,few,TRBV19,CASSPRDSRRREQYF,TGTGCCAGTAGTCCCCGGGACAGTCGTCGTAGGGAGCAGTACTTC
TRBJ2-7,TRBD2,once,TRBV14,CASSPWTSSYEQYF,TGTGCCAGCAGCCCTTGGACTAGCTCCTACGAGCAGTACTTC
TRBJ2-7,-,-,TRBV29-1,CSVTTRLGEYF,TGCAGCGTTACTACCCGGTTGGGGGAGTACTTC
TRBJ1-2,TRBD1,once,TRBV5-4,CASSLGGTGSVYGYTF,TGTGCCAGCAGCTTGGGAGGGACAGGGTCCGTCTATGGCTACACCTTC
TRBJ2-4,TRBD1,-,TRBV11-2,CASKRAGQGTVYF,TGTGCCAGCAAGCGGGCCGGACAGGGAACGGTGTACTTC
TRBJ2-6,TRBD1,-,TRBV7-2,CASSLRGQGWSAGANVLTF,TGTGCCAGCAGCTTAAGGGGACAGGGTTGGTCGGCTGGGGCCAACGTCCTGACTTTC
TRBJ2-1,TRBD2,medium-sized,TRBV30,CACPERSGGYNEQFF,TGTGCCTGTCCCGAAAGAAGCGGGGGGTACAATGAGCAGTTCTTC
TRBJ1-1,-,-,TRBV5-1,CASSLPGQNTEAFF,TGCGCCAGCAGCTTGCCAGGACAGAACACTGAAGCTTTCTTT
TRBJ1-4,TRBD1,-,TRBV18,CASSQGAQSEKLFF,TGTGCCAGCTCACAGGGGGCCCAGTCGGAAAAACTGTTTTTT
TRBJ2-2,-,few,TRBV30,CAWSGRVNGELFF,TGTGCCTGGAGTGGGAGGGTTAACGGGGAGCTGTTTTTT
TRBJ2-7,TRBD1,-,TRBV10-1,CASSDRGTGGSEQYF,TGCGCCAGCAGTGACCGCGGGACAGGGGGCTCCGAGCAGTACTTC
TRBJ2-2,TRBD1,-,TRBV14,CASGTGSITGELFF,TGTGCCAGCGGGACAGGGAGTATCACCGGGGAGCTGTTTTTT
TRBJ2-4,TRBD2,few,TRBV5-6,CASSLGTRENIQYF,TGTGCCAGCAGCTTAGGGACTAGGGAAAACATTCAGTACTTC
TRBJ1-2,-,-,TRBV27,CASSFLSREGKGYTF,TGTGCCAGCAGTTTCCTCTCCCGCGAAGGGAAGGGCTACACCTTC
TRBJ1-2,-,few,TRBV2,CASRGVGYTF,TGTGCCAGCAGGGGGGTTGGCTACACCTTC
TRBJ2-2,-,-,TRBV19,CASRTALNTGELFF,TGTGCCAGTAGGACGGCTCTGAACACCGGGGAGCTGTTTTTT